The 15 T cell receptor beta chains given below trace back to one sample, sequenced in a study of beta chain features in type 1 diabetes. Study-level findings and limits: A moderate, significant TCRB CDR3 shortening appeared in type 1 diabetes across four CD4+ subsets.

No cognate antigen is known for these TCRs. Since all of the isolated RNA was reverse transcribed, expressed TCRB transcripts were what got sequenced. Some clones are missing from TCRdb's copy, which holds only in-frame ones; the method was immunoSEQ multiplex PCR. Of hundreds of thousands of clones listed, roughly 13% are singletons. The sample taken for sequencing was naive CD4+ T cells from blood. These receptors were taken from a man between 18 and 29 years old with type 1 diabetes.

This clone was seen more than once but under ten times. The chain couples TRBV4-1 to TRBJ2-5; 12 nucleotides agree with TRBD2. The CDR3 runs to 15 residues. The germline V gene encodes CDR1 MGHRA and CDR2 YSYEKL. V lost 2 bases and J lost 8; bases outside the gene matches: 6. This CDR3 is CASSQLAGGTVTQYF. DNA for the CDR3: TGCGCCAGCAGCCAACTAGCGGGAGGGACAGTTACCCAGTACTTC.

This clone was seen only a few times. The rearrangement joins TRBV18 to TRBJ2-1; D gene ambiguous. The CDR3 totals 16 residues. CDR1 is KGHSH, CDR2 LQKENI, per germline. V was trimmed by 0 bases and J by 2 bases, leaving 11 bases between them. The CDR3 spells CASSPPSPRTYNEQFF. The CDR3 DNA is TGTGCCAGCTCACCACCATCCCCTCGGACCTACAATGAGCAGTTCTTC.

The chain uses TRBV30 and TRBJ2-2; D is possibly TRBD1 (6 bases). In germline, CDR1 is GTSNPN, CDR2 SVGIG (reference sequence). The ends were cut back, 3 bases at V and 6 bases at J, with 17 bases in the middle. The CDR3 contains 15 residues. The CDR3 DNA is TGTGCCTGGAGGGCCACAGGGTTCTTTCCCGGGGAGCTGTTTTTT. This sequence encodes CAWRATGFFPGELFF.

The chain links TRBV5-6 to TRBJ2-3, with D uncertain. This CDR3 contains 15 residues. Germline V lookup: CDR1 SGHDT, CDR2 YYEEEE. The V gene lost 0 bases and the J gene lost 5 bases, with 13 bases spanning the gap. CDR3 DNA: TGTGCCAGCAGCTTGGGGGTTTACTCGGGAGATACGCAGTATTTT. Amino acid sequence: CASSLGVYSGDTQYF.

The table lists this clone with a few counts. This sequence joins TRBV30 and TRBJ2-7; 11 bases are a match to TRBD2. The germline V gene has CDR1 GTSNPN and CDR2 SVGIG (reference sequence). There are 16 residues in the CDR3. The V segment lost 2 bases and the J segment 0 bases; nucleotides outside the gene matches: 6. The CDR3 coding sequence is TGTGCCTGGAGTAGGCTAGCGGGAGGCCTCTCCTACGAGCAGTACTTC. Encoded protein: CAWSRLAGGLSYEQYF.

This clone was counted only a few times. The chain combines TRBV19 with TRBJ2-7; D is possibly TRBD1 (6 bases). Germline-derived CDR1 and CDR2 are LNHDA and SQIVND (reference sequence). The CDR3 has 15 residues. V gave up 6 bases and J gave up 4 bases, with 19 bases separating them. CDR3 amino acids: CASRPTGPQEYEQYF. In DNA form, the CDR3 reads TGTGCCAGTAGGCCAACAGGGCCACAAGAGTACGAGCAGTACTTC.

The rearrangement uses TRBV6-6 and TRBJ2-1; possible D gene TRBD1, 6 bases. Germline lookup yields CDR1 MNHNY and CDR2 SVGAGI (reference sequence). The CDR3 covers 14 residues. V lost 2 bases and J lost 7, with 12 bases in between. The CDR3 loop is CASSYRETGNEQFF. As DNA, the CDR3 is TGTGCCAGCAGTTACCGGGAAACAGGGAATGAGCAGTTCTTC.

This clone turned up a few times. The rearrangement links TRBV7-9 to TRBJ1-1; D uncertain. The CDR3 runs 16 residues. Germline V gene lookup returns CDR1 SEHNR and CDR2 FQNEAQ (reference sequence). Trimming took off 5 bases at V and 0 bases at J, with 16 bases between the two ends. The DNA for the CDR3 is TGTGCCAGCAGCGCATCTCGCGGTAGGTTGAACACTGAAGCTTTCTTT. As protein: CASSASRGRLNTEAFF.

The V and J genes are TRBV6-6 and TRBJ2-1; 7 bases align to TRBD1. This CDR3 contains 14 residues. With 6 bases clipped from V and 5 bases from J, the junction kept 7 bases outside the gene matches. The germline V gene has CDR1 MNHNY and CDR2 SVGAGI (reference sequence). The CDR3 protein is CASRLTGFDNEQFF. The CDR3 nucleotides read TGTGCCAGCAGACTGACAGGGTTCGACAATGAGCAGTTCTTC.

The rearrangement joins TRBV7-9 to TRBJ2-3; D gene uncertain. This CDR3 contains 12 residues. V lost 9 bases, J lost 4 bases, and 11 bases lay in between. The germline CDR1 and CDR2 sequences are SEHNR and FQNEAQ (reference sequence). The CDR3 coding sequence is TGTGCCAGTGTACGCATCGCAGATACGCAGTATTTT. Amino acid sequence: CASVRIADTQYF.

The chain couples TRBV19 to TRBJ1-2, with D unclear. This CDR3 comprises 17 residues. The ends were cut back, 8 bases at V and 2 bases at J, with 24 bases in the middle. The germline V gene encodes CDR1 LNHDA and CDR2 SQIVND (reference sequence). The DNA for the CDR3 is TGTGCCAGTTTTCCGGTAGGACTGCTCCTGGCGAACTATGGCTACACCTTC. It codes for CASFPVGLLLANYGYTF.

This clone was counted between two and nine times. The rearrangement uses TRBV5-1 and TRBJ2-1; TRBD1 might be the D (5 bases). Germline V gene lookup returns CDR1 SGHRS and CDR2 YFSETQ. The CDR3 totals 13 residues. Trimming shortened V by 4 bases and J by 2 bases, and 7 bases separated the two germline ends. This chain's CDR3 is CASSAGTYNEQFF. The CDR3 nucleotides are TGCGCCAGCAGCGCAGGGACCTACAATGAGCAGTTCTTC.

The chain recombines TRBV2 with TRBJ2-7; D tentatively reads TRBD1 or TRBD2 (5 bases each). Trimming removed 3 bases at V and 3 bases at J, with 12 bases between. Germline V gene lookup returns CDR1 SNHLY and CDR2 FYNNEI. This CDR3 is 14 amino acids long. The CDR3 sequence is CASSDGGEYYEQYF. The CDR3 DNA follows: TGTGCCAGCAGTGATGGGGGAGAGTACTACGAGCAGTACTTC. The full variable domain, with the rest looked up from reference TRBV2 and TRBJ2-7, is EPEVTQTPSHQVTQMGQEVILRCVPISNHLYFYWYRQILGQKVEFLVSFYNNEISEKSEIFDDQFSVERPDGSNFTLKIRSTKLEDSAMYFCASSDGGEYYEQYFGPGTRLTVT.

V is TRBV2 and J is TRBJ1-6, with a weak D call TRBD1 (5 bases). Trimming shortened V by 5 bases and J by 8 bases, and 16 bases separated the two germline ends. The CDR3 sequence is 15 residues long. Germline V gene lookup returns CDR1 SNHLY and CDR2 FYNNEI. For the CDR3, the DNA is TGTGCCAGCAGTTTGATGACAGTTGTGGATTCACCCCTCCACTTT. This encodes CASSLMTVVDSPLHF.

The chain couples TRBV2 to TRBJ2-5; D is tentatively TRBD1 or TRBD2 (5 bases each). The V end lost 8 bases, the J end lost 1 base, and 14 bases lay between the germline ends. The CDR3 is 14 amino acids. CDR1 is SNHLY, CDR2 FYNNEI, per germline. CDR3 residues: CASPAGASQETQYF. CDR3 nucleotides: TGTGCCAGCCCGGCCGGGGCGTCCCAAGAGACCCAGTACTTC.